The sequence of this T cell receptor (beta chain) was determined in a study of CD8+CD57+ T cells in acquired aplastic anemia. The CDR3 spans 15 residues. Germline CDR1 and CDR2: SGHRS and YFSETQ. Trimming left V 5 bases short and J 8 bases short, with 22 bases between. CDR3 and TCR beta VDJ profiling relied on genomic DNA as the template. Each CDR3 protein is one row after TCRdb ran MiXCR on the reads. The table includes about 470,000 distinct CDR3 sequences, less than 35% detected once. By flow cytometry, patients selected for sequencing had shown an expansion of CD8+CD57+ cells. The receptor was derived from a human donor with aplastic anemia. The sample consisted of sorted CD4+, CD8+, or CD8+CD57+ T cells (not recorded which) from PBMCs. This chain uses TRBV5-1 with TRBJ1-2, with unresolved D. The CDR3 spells CASRLGDDPPGGYTF. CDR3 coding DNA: TGCGCCAGCAGACTCGGAGACGACCCTCCGGGCGGCTACACCTTC.